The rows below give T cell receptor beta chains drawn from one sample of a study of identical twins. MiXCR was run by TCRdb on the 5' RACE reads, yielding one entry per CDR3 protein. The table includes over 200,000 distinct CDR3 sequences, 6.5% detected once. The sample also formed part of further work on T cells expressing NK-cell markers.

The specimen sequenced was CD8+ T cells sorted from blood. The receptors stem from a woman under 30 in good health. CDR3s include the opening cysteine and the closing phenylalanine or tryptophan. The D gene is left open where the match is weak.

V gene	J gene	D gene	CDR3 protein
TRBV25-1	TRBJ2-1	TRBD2	CASSEESLAGTPIEQFF
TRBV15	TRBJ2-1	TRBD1	CATSRDLGQGGNMQFF
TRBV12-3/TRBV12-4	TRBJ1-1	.	CASTLGPEAFF
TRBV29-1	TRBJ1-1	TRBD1	CSGSGTVFRLDDGKAFF
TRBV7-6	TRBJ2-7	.	CASSRTLSSYEQYF
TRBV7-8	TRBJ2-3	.	CASSAPTGTQYF
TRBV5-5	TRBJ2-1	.	CASSQTVYNEQFF
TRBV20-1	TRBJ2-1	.	CSAIEGGSTNEQFF
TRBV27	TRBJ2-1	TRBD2	CASSLGPGTSENEQFF
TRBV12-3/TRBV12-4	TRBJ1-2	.	CASSAPGGYGYTF
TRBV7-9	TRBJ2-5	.	CASSLLTGVQETQYF
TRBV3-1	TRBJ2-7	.	CASSPQANYIDRSGYEQYF
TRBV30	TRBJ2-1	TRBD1	CAWGGGTGEQFF
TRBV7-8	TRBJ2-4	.	CASSSRDGGGYIQYF
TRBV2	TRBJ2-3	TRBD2	CASALRTSAVVDTQYF
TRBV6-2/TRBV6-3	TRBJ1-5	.	CASSYLGVQPQHF
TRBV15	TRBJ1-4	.	CATSRDRGTNEKLFF
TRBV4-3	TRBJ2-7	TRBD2	CASSQEGTSGRSEQYF
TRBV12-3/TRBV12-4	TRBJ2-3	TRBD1	CASSLTGGSTDTQYF
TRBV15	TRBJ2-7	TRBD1	CATSQGDSLTYEQYF
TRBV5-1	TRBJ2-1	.	CASSLAQGPHNEQFF
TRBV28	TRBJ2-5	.	CASTLAEWETQYF
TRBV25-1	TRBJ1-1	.	CASREGQGRYTEAFF
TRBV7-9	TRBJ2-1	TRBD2	CASTQLAHNEQFF
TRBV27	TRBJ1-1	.	CASSLFTGSTEAFF